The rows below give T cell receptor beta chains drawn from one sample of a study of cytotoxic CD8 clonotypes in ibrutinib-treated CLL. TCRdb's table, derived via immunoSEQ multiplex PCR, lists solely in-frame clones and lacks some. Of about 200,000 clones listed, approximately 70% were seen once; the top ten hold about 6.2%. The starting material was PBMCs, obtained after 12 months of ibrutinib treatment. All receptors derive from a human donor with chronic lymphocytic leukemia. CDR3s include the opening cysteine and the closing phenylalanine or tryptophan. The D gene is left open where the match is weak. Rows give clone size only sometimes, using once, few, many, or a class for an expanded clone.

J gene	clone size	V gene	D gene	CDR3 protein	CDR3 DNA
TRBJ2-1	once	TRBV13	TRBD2	CASSLGDGTSFLGNNEQFF	TGTGCCAGCAGCTTAGGTGATGGGACTAGCTTTTTGGGAAACAATGAGCAGTTCTTC
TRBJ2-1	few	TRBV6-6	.	CASSNPGMEQFF	TGTGCCAGCAGTAACCCCGGGATGGAGCAGTTCTTC
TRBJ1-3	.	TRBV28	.	CASSLSGVTGNTIYF	TGTGCCAGCAGTTTATCGGGGGTGACTGGAAACACCATATATTTT
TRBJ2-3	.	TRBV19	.	CASSSNGRTRGVTDTQYF	TGTGCCAGTAGTTCAAATGGCCGAACTAGGGGGGTCACAGATACGCAGTATTTT
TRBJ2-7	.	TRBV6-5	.	CASSYGGSYEQYF	TGTGCCAGCAGTTACGGTGGTAGCTACGAGCAGTACTTC
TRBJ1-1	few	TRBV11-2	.	CASSLDRVGTEAFF	TGTGCCAGCAGCTTAGATAGGGTAGGGACTGAAGCTTTCTTT
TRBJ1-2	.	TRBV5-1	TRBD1	CASSYSGGGGNGYTF	TGCGCCAGCAGCTACAGCGGCGGAGGGGGCAATGGCTACACCTTC
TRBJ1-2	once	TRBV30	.	CAWSGRGFYGYTF	TGTGCCTGGAGTGGGAGGGGGTTCTATGGCTACACCTTC
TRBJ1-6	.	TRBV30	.	CAWSVVTVRVSPLHF	TGTGCCTGGAGTGTAGTAACAGTAAGAGTGTCACCCCTCCACTTT
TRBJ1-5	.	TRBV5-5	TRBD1	CASSWTGTGGPPQHF	TGTGCCAGCAGCTGGACCGGGACAGGGGGCCCGCCCCAGCATTTT
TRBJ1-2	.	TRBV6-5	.	CASSYAGGGYGYTF	TGTGCCAGCAGTTACGCGGGGGGAGGCTATGGCTACACCTTC
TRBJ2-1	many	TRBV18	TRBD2	CASSPRTSGGALAGEQFF	TGTGCCAGCTCACCAAGGACTAGCGGGGGGGCCCTAGCCGGTGAGCAGTTCTTC
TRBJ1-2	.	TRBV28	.	CASSIAGSNYGYTF	TGTGCCAGCAGCATTGCAGGGAGTAACTATGGCTACACCTTC
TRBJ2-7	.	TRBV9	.	CASSAQGVQYF	TGTGCCAGCAGCGCCCAGGGAGTGCAGTACTTC
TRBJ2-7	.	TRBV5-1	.	CASSLMTQSEQYF	TGCGCCAGCAGCTTGATGACCCAGTCGGAGCAGTACTTC
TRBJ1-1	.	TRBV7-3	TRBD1	CASSPTGQEGTEAFF	TGTGCCAGCAGCCCCACCGGACAGGAGGGCACTGAAGCTTTCTTT
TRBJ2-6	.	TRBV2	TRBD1	CAGIRGQTLSGANVLTF	TGTGCCGGAATACGGGGACAGACCCTCTCTGGGGCCAACGTCCTGACTTTC
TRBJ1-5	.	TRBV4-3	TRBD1	CASSPGTVNQPQHF	TGCGCCAGCAGCCCGGGGACAGTCAATCAGCCCCAGCATTTT
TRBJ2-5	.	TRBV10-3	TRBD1	CATGRGQGATETQYF	TGTGCCACGGGGCGAGGACAGGGGGCGACAGAGACCCAGTACTTC
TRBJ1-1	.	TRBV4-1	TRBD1	CASSPRDRGQDTEAFF	TGCGCCAGCAGCCCTCGGGACAGGGGGCAGGATACTGAAGCTTTCTTT
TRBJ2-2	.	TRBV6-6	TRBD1	CASSYGQGVAGELFF	TGTGCCAGCAGTTACGGGCAGGGGGTCGCCGGGGAGCTGTTTTTT
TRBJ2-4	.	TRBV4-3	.	CASSQLIAKNIQYF	TGCGCCAGCAGCCAACTGATAGCCAAAAACATTCAGTACTTC